The rows below give T cell receptor beta chains drawn from one sample of a study of shared clonotypes between healthy human individuals. The method was immunoSEQ multiplex PCR; TCRdb's version includes in-frame clones alone and lacks a portion of them. This table has roughly 520,000 clones, around 95% appearing once. Sequenced input: naive CD4+ T cells sorted from blood. The receptors here all came from a woman in her thirties in good health. The CDR3 runs from the conserved cysteine through the conserved F or W. The D gene is left open where the match is weak. Part of the rows lack a size; the others show once, few, many or a class for expanded clones.

size: .; J: TRBJ2-5; V: TRBV27; D: .; length: 15; DNA: TGTGCCAGCAGTTTAAGCCAGAGGGTAAGCGAGACCCAGTACTTC; CDR3: CASSLSQRVSETQYF
size: .; J: TRBJ1-1; V: TRBV6-7; D: .; length: 14; DNA: TGTGCCAGCAGAAGCGGTGGGGCGAACACTGAAGCTTTCTTT; CDR3: CASRSGGANTEAFF
size: .; J: TRBJ2-1; V: TRBV29-1; D: .; length: 12; DNA: TGCAGCGCCTCGGGGGGCGCGAATGAGCAGTTCTTC; CDR3: CSASGGANEQFF
size: .; J: TRBJ2-2; V: TRBV2; D: TRBD2; length: 16; DNA: TGTGCCAGCAGTGCCCCTATAGCGGGAGACACCGGGGAGCTGTTTTTT; CDR3: CASSAPIAGDTGELFF
size: .; J: TRBJ2-1; V: TRBV15; D: .; length: 16; DNA: TGTGCCACCAGCAGAGTAGAAGGAAGGGGGGCGGTTGAGCAGTTCTTC; CDR3: CATSRVEGRGAVEQFF
size: .; J: TRBJ2-7; V: TRBV4-1; D: .; length: 16; DNA: TGCGCCAGCAGCCCCCGGGAGCAAGTGACCTCCTACGAGCAGTACTTC; CDR3: CASSPREQVTSYEQYF
size: .; J: TRBJ1-5; V: TRBV7-2; D: .; length: 15; DNA: TGTGCCAGCAGCTTAAATCCCAGTCTCCAATGGCCCCAGCATTTT; CDR3: CASSLNPSLQWPQHF
size: .; J: TRBJ2-1; V: TRBV7-9; D: TRBD1; length: 18; DNA: TGTGCCAGCAGCAGAGGACAGGGGGCGCGCCTCGGGGGAGATGAGCAGTTCTTC; CDR3: CASSRGQGARLGGDEQFF
size: .; J: TRBJ2-3; V: TRBV5-1; D: TRBD1; length: 15; DNA: TGCGCCAGCAGCTTGGGACAGGGGGGCACAGATACGCAGTATTTT; CDR3: CASSLGQGGTDTQYF
size: .; J: TRBJ2-5; V: TRBV19; D: .; length: 17; DNA: TGTGCCAAGAGCCCTCCGCCGACTTGGGCAGAACAAGAGACCCAGTACTTC; CDR3: CAKSPPPTWAEQETQYF
size: .; J: TRBJ2-1; V: TRBV28; D: TRBD2; length: 12; DNA: TGTGCCAGCAGCTGGGGGGGTAATCGGCAGTTCTTC; CDR3: CASSWGGNRQFF
size: once; J: TRBJ2-5; V: TRBV6-5; D: .; length: 14; DNA: TGTGCCAGCAGTTACGTGGGCGGTCAAGAGACCCAGTACTTC; CDR3: CASSYVGGQETQYF
size: .; J: TRBJ2-1; V: TRBV28; D: .; length: 12; DNA: TGTGCCAGCAGTTTAGTTCAGGGTTTACAGTTCTTC; CDR3: CASSLVQGLQFF
size: .; J: TRBJ2-7; V: TRBV18; D: .; length: 14; DNA: TGTGCCAGCTCACCTACGACAGGAGACTACGAGCAGTACTTC; CDR3: CASSPTTGDYEQYF
size: .; J: TRBJ2-3; V: TRBV4-1; D: TRBD2; length: 17; DNA: TGCGCCAGCAGACGAACGATAGGGACTAGCTCAAGAGATACGCAGTATTTT; CDR3: CASRRTIGTSSRDTQYF
size: .; J: TRBJ2-2; V: TRBV2; D: TRBD2; length: 15; DNA: TGTGCCAGCAGTGGGCTAGCGGGGGACACCGGGGAGCTGTTTTTT; CDR3: CASSGLAGDTGELFF
size: .; J: TRBJ2-7; V: TRBV18; D: .; length: 15; DNA: TGTGCCAGCTCACCCTTAGGGGGTGGCTCCTACGAGCAGTACTTC; CDR3: CASSPLGGGSYEQYF
size: .; J: TRBJ1-5; V: TRBV6-5; D: TRBD1; length: 15; DNA: TGTGCCAGCAGTCCTCGGGACAGAGAGTATCAGCCCCAGCATTTT; CDR3: CASSPRDREYQPQHF
size: .; J: TRBJ1-5; V: TRBV5-5; D: .; length: 15; DNA: TGTGCCAGCAGTTGGGGAGGGGAGTATAGTCAGCCCCAGCATTTT; CDR3: CASSWGGEYSQPQHF
size: few; J: TRBJ2-2; V: TRBV5-4; D: .; length: 14; DNA: TGTGCCAGCAGCTTGGGAGTGGGGACCGGGGAGCTGTTTTTT; CDR3: CASSLGVGTGELFF
size: .; J: TRBJ1-4; V: TRBV21-1; D: .; length: 14; DNA: TGTGCCAGCAGCATGGAGACAGGGAGTGAAAAACTGTTTTTT; CDR3: CASSMETGSEKLFF
size: once; J: TRBJ1-2; V: TRBV6-4; D: .; length: 16; DNA: TGTGCCAGCAGTGACATTGGGGGCGCAGAGGTCTATGGCTACACCTTC; CDR3: CASSDIGGAEVYGYTF
size: .; J: TRBJ1-5; V: TRBV18; D: TRBD1; length: 17; DNA: TGTGCCAGCTCACCAACCGGGACAGGTCTTGGCAATCAGCCCCAGCATTTT; CDR3: CASSPTGTGLGNQPQHF
size: .; J: TRBJ2-5; V: TRBV7-9; D: .; length: 14; DNA: TGTGCCAGCAGCACCGGGACCCAGGATGAGACCCAGTACTTC; CDR3: CASSTGTQDETQYF
size: .; J: TRBJ1-1; V: TRBV7-9; D: .; length: 13; DNA: TGTGCCACCGTGAGCGTCTTGAACACTGAAGCTTTCTTT; CDR3: CATVSVLNTEAFF
size: .; J: TRBJ2-5; V: TRBV11-2; D: .; length: 14; DNA: TGTGCCAGCAGCACAGGGTTCAGCGGTGAGACCCAGTACTTC; CDR3: CASSTGFSGETQYF
size: .; J: TRBJ2-7; V: TRBV6-5; D: TRBD1; length: 14; DNA: TGTGCCAGCAGGAATTCAGGGGGCAGATACGAGCAGTACTTC; CDR3: CASRNSGGRYEQYF
size: .; J: TRBJ2-2; V: TRBV7-9; D: .; length: 14; DNA: TGTGCCAGCAGCTTGTTTGGGGGAGCCGGGGAGCTGTTTTTT; CDR3: CASSLFGGAGELFF
size: .; J: TRBJ1-1; V: TRBV11-2; D: .; length: 15; DNA: TGTGCCAGCTGCAAGGGCCCTGACAGGCCCACTGAAGCTTTCTTT; CDR3: CASCKGPDRPTEAFF
size: .; J: TRBJ2-1; V: TRBV7-8; D: TRBD2; length: 18; DNA: TGTGCCAGCAGCTCAGGGGTTCCGGGACTAGCGGGAGGTTTTGAGCAGTTCTTC; CDR3: CASSSGVPGLAGGFEQFF
size: .; J: TRBJ1-1; V: TRBV10-1; D: .; length: 16; DNA: TGCGCCAGCAGTGAGCGTCACGGGCTCATGAACACTGAAGCTTTCTTT; CDR3: CASSERHGLMNTEAFF
size: .; J: TRBJ1-5; V: TRBV6-5; D: .; length: 15; DNA: TGTGCCAGCAGTTACGACCACAGGGGCAATCAGCCCCAGCATTTT; CDR3: CASSYDHRGNQPQHF
size: .; J: TRBJ2-5; V: TRBV5-6; D: .; length: 13; DNA: TGTGCCAGCAGCTTTGGGGGAAGCGAGACCCAGTACTTC; CDR3: CASSFGGSETQYF
size: .; J: TRBJ1-3; V: TRBV27; D: .; length: 12; DNA: TGTGCCAGCAAGGACAGTGGAAACACCATATATTTT; CDR3: CASKDSGNTIYF
size: once; J: TRBJ2-5; V: TRBV7-6; D: TRBD1; length: 17; DNA: TGTGCCAGCAGCTTAGTACCCCCTGGACAGGGCATGGAGACCCAGTACTTC; CDR3: CASSLVPPGQGMETQYF
size: .; J: TRBJ1-1; V: TRBV19; D: .; length: 13; DNA: TGTGCCAGTAGTCCCCGACAGCCTTGGCGGGCTTTCTTT; CDR3: CASSPRQPWRAFF
size: .; J: TRBJ2-1; V: TRBV11-3; D: .; length: 13; DNA: TGTGCCAGCAGCTTAGACTGGTCGGGTGAGCAGTTCTTC; CDR3: CASSLDWSGEQFF
size: .; J: TRBJ2-3; V: TRBV5-1; D: TRBD2; length: 17; DNA: TGCGCCAGCAGCCTCCCCCCGACTAGCGGATACACAGATACGCAGTATTTT; CDR3: CASSLPPTSGYTDTQYF
size: .; J: TRBJ1-1; V: TRBV19; D: .; length: 13; DNA: TGTGCCAGTAGTGTCAGGGAAAACACTGAAGCTTTCTTT; CDR3: CASSVRENTEAFF
size: .; J: TRBJ2-3; V: TRBV19; D: TRBD2; length: 15; DNA: TGTGCCAGCACAATAGCGGGAGGCTACACAGATACGCAGTATTTT; CDR3: CASTIAGGYTDTQYF
size: .; J: TRBJ2-1; V: TRBV28; D: TRBD2; length: 15; DNA: TGTGCCAGCACCCTAGCGGGAGGGCCGGGGAATGAGCAGTTCTTC; CDR3: CASTLAGGPGNEQFF
size: .; J: TRBJ2-3; V: TRBV9; D: .; length: 14; DNA: TGTGCCAGCAGCGTAGCCACCACTCGGGATACGCAGTATTTT; CDR3: CASSVATTRDTQYF
size: once; J: TRBJ1-2; V: TRBV28; D: .; length: 12; DNA: TGTGCCAGCAGCCGACGTACGGATGGCTACACCTTC; CDR3: CASSRRTDGYTF
size: .; J: TRBJ2-2; V: TRBV5-1; D: TRBD1; length: 16; DNA: TGCGCCAGCAGCTTGCAGGGGGCTTCCTCCACCGGGGAGCTGTTTTTT; CDR3: CASSLQGASSTGELFF
size: .; J: TRBJ2-1; V: TRBV5-4; D: .; length: 14; DNA: TGTGCCAGCAGCTTGGACCCGACAGGCGATAAGCAGTTCTTC; CDR3: CASSLDPTGDKQFF
size: .; J: TRBJ2-2; V: TRBV2; D: .; length: 14; DNA: TGTGCCAGCAGTGGGGGTGTTTACACCGGGGAGCTGTTTTTT; CDR3: CASSGGVYTGELFF
size: .; J: TRBJ2-7; V: TRBV28; D: .; length: 14; DNA: TGTGCCAGCAGTTTGGCACCTGAATCCTACGAGCAGTACTTC; CDR3: CASSLAPESYEQYF
size: .; J: TRBJ2-3; V: TRBV7-2; D: .; length: 14; DNA: TGTGCCAGCAGCCCGCAACATGACGGCAATACGCAGTATTTT; CDR3: CASSPQHDGNTQYF